This entry lists 24 T cell receptor beta chains sequenced from one sample in a study of blood T cell repertoires in COVID-19. Produced via immunoSEQ multiplex PCR; TCRdb's table is partial and in-frame only. Found here are 250,000 or so clones, 84% of them singletons; the top ten hold less than 2%. The sequenced sample consisted of PBMCs or T cells enriched from blood (not recorded which). The receptors were gathered from a man aged 55 to 70 who had recovered from COVID-19.

This clone was picked up a small number of times. This CDR3 is also generated by other DNA sequences in the sample. The rearrangement links TRBV5-1 to TRBJ1-1; D is perhaps TRBD1 (6 bases). In germline, CDR1 is SGHRS, CDR2 YFSETQ. Trimming pared 4 bases from V and 7 bases from J, leaving 11 bases between. The CDR3 is made up of 12 amino acids. DNA of the CDR3: TGCGCCAGCAGCCTGGGGGGGCTTGAAGCTTTCTTT. Translating it yields CASSLGGLEAFF.

The genes are TRBV24-1 and TRBJ1-1, with D unclear. Trimming stripped 1 base from V and 5 bases from J, with 13 bases between. CDR1 is KGHDR and CDR2 is SFDVKD in the germline V gene. The CDR3 has 15 amino acids. DNA of the CDR3: TGTGCCACCAGTGATTTACGGGTCTTACGAACTGAAGCTTTCTTT. Translated, it gives CATSDLRVLRTEAFF.

This sequence joins TRBV7-8 and TRBJ1-2; TRBD1 matches 7 bases. From germline, CDR1 is SGHVS and CDR2 FQNEAQ. Trimming cost V 1 base and J 2 bases; bases outside gene matches: 4. The CDR3 contains 15 residues. CDR3 amino acids: CASSLVGTANYGYTF. In nucleotides, the CDR3 is TGTGCCAGCAGCTTAGTGGGGACAGCAAACTATGGCTACACCTTC.

The chain is built from TRBV2 and TRBJ2-5; the D gene is possibly TRBD1 (6 bases). CDR3 size: 13 residues. Looked up from germline, CDR1 is SNHLY and CDR2 is FYNNEI. The V end lost 6 bases, the J end lost 5 bases, and 13 bases lay between the germline ends. The CDR3 loop is CASRQGLGETQYF. For the CDR3, the DNA is TGTGCCAGCAGACAGGGATTAGGGGAGACCCAGTACTTC. Together with reference TRBV2 and TRBJ2-5, the CDR3 gives the full variable domain: EPEVTQTPSHQVTQMGQEVILRCVPISNHLYFYWYRQILGQKVEFLVSFYNNEISEKSEIFDDQFSVERPDGSNFTLKIRSTKLEDSAMYFCASRQGLGETQYFGPGTRLLVL.

Note on this clone: Distinct nucleotide sequences in the sample also encode this CDR3. The V and J genes are TRBV18 and TRBJ1-4, with 9 bases lining up with TRBD1. The CDR3 has 19 residues. The germline gives CDR1 KGHSH, CDR2 LQKENI. The junction had 13 bases not matched to a gene; V was cut back by 3 bases and J by 2 bases. CDR3 in amino acids: CASSPRETGTGRTNEKLFF. CDR3 sequence (DNA): TGTGCCAGCTCACCGCGCGAAACCGGGACAGGGCGTACTAATGAAAAACTGTTTTTT.

The CDR3 DNA follows: TGTGCCAGCAGCTTAGGACTGTCGGATGAGCAGTTCTTC. This sequence encodes CASSLGLSDEQFF. The V and J genes are TRBV7-3 and TRBJ2-1; D is possibly TRBD2 (5 bases). Trimming shortened V by 2 bases and J by 8 bases, and 10 bases separated the two germline ends. CDR3 length equals 13 residues. Germline values: CDR1 SGHTA, CDR2 FQGTGA. Variable domain in full (rest from reference TRBV7-3 and TRBJ2-1): GAGVSQTPSNKVTEKGKYVELRCDPISGHTALYWYRQSLGQGPEFLIYFQGTGAADDSGLPNDRFFAVRPEGSVSTLKIQRTERGDSAVYLCASSLGLSDEQFFGPGTRLTVL.

The table lists this clone with a few counts. This sequence joins TRBV7-9 and TRBJ1-1, with TRBD1 identical over 9 bases. The CDR3 has 15 residues. The germline CDR1 and CDR2 sequences are SEHNR and FQNEAQ (reference sequence). Trimming removed 2 bases from V and 4 bases from J; junction bases left unmatched: 5. CDR3 in DNA: TGTGCCAGCAGCTTAAGCGTGACAGGGGGCACTGAAGCTTTCTTT. Protein product: CASSLSVTGGTEAFF.

The V and J genes are TRBV4-2 and TRBJ1-5, with TRBD1 matching 12 bases. The CDR3 has 16 amino acids. From germline, CDR1 is LGHNA and CDR2 YNFKEQ. Trimming took 1 base from V and 6 from J; bases not matched to a gene: 4. The CDR3 region has the DNA TGTGCCAGCAGCCAAGGGGACAGGGGGCAGGGTCAGCCCCAGCATTTT. Its translation: CASSQGDRGQGQPQHF.

The genes are TRBV20-1 and TRBJ2-7; TRBD1 agrees at 8 bases. Germline CDR1 is DFQATT and CDR2 is SNEGSKA (reference sequence). J was trimmed by 5 bases and V by 3 bases; bases with no gene match: 6. This CDR3 comprises 13 residues. CDR3 DNA sequence: TGCAGTGCTAGTCAGGGGGCGTATCACGAGCAGTACTTC. Translating it yields CSASQGAYHEQYF.

The V call is TRBV6-2 or TRBV6-3, the J call TRBJ1-4; D uncertain. V shed 5 bases and J shed 7 bases, with 17 bases lying between them. This CDR3 comprises 15 residues. Germline V gene sequence: CDR1 MNHEY, CDR2 SVGEGT. The CDR3 sequence: CASSPPGLRGEKLFF. The CDR3 DNA is TGTGCCAGCAGTCCCCCGGGTCTCCGGGGTGAAAAACTGTTTTTT.

This chain connects TRBV6-5 to TRBJ2-3, with a possible D match to TRBD1 (5 bases). V lost 8 bases to trimming and J lost 5 bases, with 17 bases between them. CDR1 is MNHEY and CDR2 is SVGAGI in the germline V gene. The CDR3 consists of 14 residues. CDR3 sequence reads: CASGARQTQDTQYF. CDR3 nucleotide sequence: TGTGCCAGCGGGGCCCGACAGACACAAGATACGCAGTATTTT.

V and J are TRBV5-5 and TRBJ2-7; D call uncertain. The CDR3 runs to 14 residues. Trimming shortened V by 4 bases and J by 3 bases, and 14 bases separated the two germline ends. Per germline, CDR1 SGHKS and CDR2 YYEKEE (reference sequence). The CDR3 DNA reads TGTGCCAGCAGCCCTGACACGGTGGTCTACGAGCAGTACTTC. Translated, it gives CASSPDTVVYEQYF.

V gene TRBV6-5 combines with J gene TRBJ2-7; 7 nucleotides match TRBD2. Germline V gene lookup returns CDR1 MNHEY and CDR2 SVGAGI. CDR3 length: 12 residues. Trimming at V came to 6 bases and at J to 3 bases, leaving 2 bases not matched to a gene. In DNA form, the CDR3 reads TGTGCCAGCAGGGCGGGGGTCTACGAGCAGTACTTC. Its translation: CASRAGVYEQYF.

This clone appeared a few times. V and J are TRBV4-3 and TRBJ1-6, with D uncertain. The length of the CDR3 is 15 residues. Germline V CDR1 and CDR2: LGHNA, YSLEER. Trimming removed 3 bases at V and 3 bases at J, with 9 bases between. The CDR3 DNA follows: TGCGCCAGCAGCCACTCCCAGGACTATAATTCACCCCTCCACTTT. Amino acid sequence: CASSHSQDYNSPLHF.

This chain connects TRBV9 to TRBJ2-3, with 9 bases matching TRBD2. V shed 2 bases and J 0 bases; nucleotides not matched to a gene: 1. CDR1 is SGDLS and CDR2 is YYNGEE in the germline V gene. There are 15 residues in the CDR3. CDR3 loop: CASSVSGGSTDTQYF. CDR3 nucleotides: TGTGCCAGCAGCGTTAGCGGGGGAAGCACAGATACGCAGTATTTT.

In regard to this clone: Other DNA sequences in this specimen translate into the identical CDR3. The chain combines TRBV18 with TRBJ1-5, with D possibly being TRBD1 (5 bases). CDR1 is KGHSH, CDR2 LQKENI, per germline. The V gene lost 3 bases and the J gene lost 4 bases, with 7 bases spanning the gap. The CDR3 totals 13 residues. The CDR3 DNA sequence: TGTGCCAGCTCACCCGACAGAAATCAGCCCCAGCATTTT. Protein: CASSPDRNQPQHF.

The V gene is TRBV12-5, the J gene TRBJ2-7, with TRBD2 matching over 7 bases. J was trimmed by 4 bases and V by 0 bases; bases with no gene match: 6. The CDR3 is 15 amino acids. CDR1 is LGHNT, CDR2 FRNRAP, per germline. CDR3 bases: TGTGCTAGTGGTTTGGTGGGAGGGAGAAGTTACGAGCAGTACTTC. As protein: CASGLVGGRSYEQYF. Drawing the rest from reference TRBV12-5 and TRBJ2-7, the complete variable domain is DARVTQTPRHKVTEMGQEVTMRCQPILGHNTVFWYRQTMMQGLELLAYFRNRAPLDDSGMPKDRFSAEMPDATLATLKIQPSEPRDSAVYFCASGLVGGRSYEQYFGPGTRLTVT.

CDR3 bases: TGTGCCAGCAGTGATCTAGCGTCGGGCACAGATACGCAGTATTTT. Translated, it gives CASSDLASGTDTQYF. The J gene is TRBJ2-3, the V gene TRBV25-1; tentatively, D is TRBD2 (6 bases). V lost 3 bases, J lost 1 base, and 11 bases lay in between. The CDR3 has 15 residues. Germline V CDR1 and CDR2: MGHDK, SYGVNS.

This rearrangement joins TRBV7-2 to TRBJ2-6; tentative D call: TRBD2 (5 bases). CDR1 is SGHTA, CDR2 FQGNSA, per germline. The CDR3 consists of 17 residues. Trimming removed 1 base at V and 2 bases at J, with 12 bases between. DNA for the CDR3: TGTGCCAGCAGCTTAGGGAGAGACGGGACTGGGGCCAACGTCCTGACTTTC. Translating gives CASSLGRDGTGANVLTF.

The CDR3 spells CASSQGRQGFSSPLHF. CDR3 nucleotide sequence: TGTGCCAGCAGCCAAGGGAGACAGGGATTTAGTTCACCCCTCCACTTT. The gene calls are TRBV14 and TRBJ1-6, with 7 bases identical to TRBD1. Germline V gene data show CDR1 as SGHDN and CDR2 as FVKESK. With 1 base clipped from V and 9 bases from J, the junction kept 9 bases outside the gene matches. The CDR3 extends over 16 amino acids.

Turning to this clone: In the same sample, other DNA sequences code for this CDR3. The V call is TRBV11-2, the J call TRBJ1-6; TRBD1 agrees at 8 bases. CDR3 length: 14 amino acids. Germline assignment: CDR1 SGHAT and CDR2 FQNNGV. Losses at the gene ends were 1 base for V and 8 bases for J; bases not matched to a gene: 1. The DNA for the CDR3 is TGTGCCAGCAGCTTAGGACAGGGGTATTCACCCCTCCACTTT. It encodes CASSLGQGYSPLHF.

Note on this clone: A read error may produce the germline difference seen at one junction end. V gene TRBV19 combines with J gene TRBJ1-4; TRBD1 is a possible D gene (6 bases). Germline CDR1 is LNHDA and CDR2 is SQIVND (reference sequence). This CDR3 comprises 13 residues. CDR3 sequence: CASSIDRREKLFF. In nucleotides, the CDR3 is TGTGCCAGTAGCATAGACAGGCGTGAAAAACTGTTTTTT.

V usage is TRBV5-8 and J usage is TRBJ1-2; 8 nucleotides align to TRBD1. J was trimmed by 4 bases and V by 3 bases; bases with no gene match: 8. CDR1 SGHTS and CDR2 YDEGEE come from the germline V gene. This CDR3 is built from 15 residues. This CDR3 is CASSSQGALLYGYTF. The CDR3 nucleotides are TGTGCCAGCAGCTCTCAGGGGGCTCTGCTCTATGGCTACACCTTC.

CDR3 protein: CASSSQGILTDTQYF. CDR3 nucleotide sequence: TGTGCCAGCAGCTCACAGGGTATTCTCACAGATACGCAGTATTTT. The chain joins TRBV6-5 to TRBJ2-3; D perhaps matches TRBD1 (6 bases). The CDR3 is 15 amino acids. Between the trimmed V and J ends, which lost 6 bases and 2 bases, there was a span of 15 bases. Per the germline V gene, CDR1 is MNHEY and CDR2 is SVGAGI.